A selection of T cell receptor beta chains follows, all from one sample in a study of blood T cell repertoires in COVID-19. Repertoires were generated with immunoSEQ multiplex PCR, while TCRdb's copy carries only in-frame clones and drops some. Of 300,000 or so clones listed, 70% to 90% are singletons. Sequencing was carried out using peripheral blood. The receptor source for this set is a woman aged 30 to 39 who had recovered from COVID-19. CDR3s include the opening cysteine and the closing phenylalanine or tryptophan. Each record gives: J gene, clone size, CDR3 length, V gene, D gene, CDR3 protein, CDR3 DNA. D genes are given only for firm matches. For some rows the clone size is stated as once, few or many, or as a class when expanded; others skip it.

J gene: TRBJ2-7
clone size: -
CDR3 length: 13
V gene: TRBV7-6
D gene: -
CDR3 protein: CASSLDLRSEQYF
CDR3 DNA: TGTGCCAGCAGCTTAGACTTACGGAGCGAGCAGTACTTC

J gene: TRBJ2-2
clone size: -
CDR3 length: 18
V gene: TRBV4-2
D gene: -
CDR3 protein: CASSQDLDRKPITGELFF
CDR3 DNA: TGTGCCAGCAGCCAAGACCTGGACAGAAAACCGATTACCGGGGAGCTGTTTTTT

J gene: TRBJ2-7
clone size: -
CDR3 length: 15
V gene: TRBV5-6
D gene: TRBD1
CDR3 protein: CASSLLTGKAHEQYF
CDR3 DNA: TGTGCCAGCAGCTTGTTGACAGGGAAGGCCCACGAGCAGTACTTC

J gene: TRBJ2-7
clone size: -
CDR3 length: 14
V gene: TRBV4-2
D gene: -
CDR3 protein: CASSQDTSSYEQYF
CDR3 DNA: TGTGCCAGCAGCCAAGACACGAGCTCCTACGAGCAGTACTTC

J gene: TRBJ1-1
clone size: -
CDR3 length: 13
V gene: TRBV19
D gene: TRBD1
CDR3 protein: CASSIGQGLAAFF
CDR3 DNA: TGTGCCAGTAGTATTGGACAGGGCCTCGCGGCTTTCTTT

J gene: TRBJ1-6
clone size: -
CDR3 length: 14
V gene: TRBV2
D gene: -
CDR3 protein: CASTEGRVGSPLHF
CDR3 DNA: TGTGCCAGCACCGAGGGGAGGGTAGGGTCACCCCTCCACTTT

J gene: TRBJ1-3
clone size: -
CDR3 length: 16
V gene: TRBV5-4
D gene: -
CDR3 protein: CASSLDRGFSGNTIYF
CDR3 DNA: TGTGCCAGCAGCTTGGATCGGGGATTCTCTGGAAACACCATATATTTT

J gene: TRBJ1-6
clone size: -
CDR3 length: 14
V gene: TRBV29-1
D gene: -
CDR3 protein: CSVDDRDYNSPLHF
CDR3 DNA: TGCAGCGTTGACGACAGAGACTATAATTCACCCCTCCACTTT

J gene: TRBJ2-3
clone size: -
CDR3 length: 16
V gene: TRBV4-1
D gene: TRBD2
CDR3 protein: CASSPYGAGVRDTQYF
CDR3 DNA: TGCGCCAGCAGCCCCTATGGAGCGGGGGTAAGGGATACGCAGTATTTT

J gene: TRBJ1-4
clone size: -
CDR3 length: 14
V gene: TRBV6-5
D gene: TRBD1
CDR3 protein: CASSYGTENEKLFF
CDR3 DNA: TGTGCCAGCAGTTATGGGACAGAGAATGAAAAACTGTTTTTT

J gene: TRBJ2-7
clone size: once
CDR3 length: 12
V gene: TRBV6-6
D gene: -
CDR3 protein: CASSQDSYEQYF
CDR3 DNA: TGTGCCAGCAGCCAGGACAGCTACGAGCAGTACTTC

J gene: TRBJ1-5
clone size: -
CDR3 length: 17
V gene: TRBV6-2/TRBV6-3
D gene: TRBD1
CDR3 protein: CASSYSKGGRSNQPQHF
CDR3 DNA: TGTGCCAGCAGTTACTCGAAAGGGGGCCGGAGCAATCAGCCCCAGCATTTT

J gene: TRBJ2-7
clone size: -
CDR3 length: 16
V gene: TRBV3-1/TRBV3-2
D gene: TRBD1
CDR3 protein: CASSPRTGRSSYEQYF
CDR3 DNA: TGTGCCAGCAGCCCCCGGACAGGGCGAAGCTCCTACGAGCAGTACTTC

J gene: TRBJ1-2
clone size: -
CDR3 length: 14
V gene: TRBV7-9
D gene: -
CDR3 protein: CASSSTGSLYGYTF
CDR3 DNA: TGTGCCAGCAGCTCTACAGGGAGCCTCTATGGCTACACCTTC

J gene: TRBJ2-3
clone size: -
CDR3 length: 15
V gene: TRBV5-1
D gene: TRBD1
CDR3 protein: CASRRQGASTDTQYF
CDR3 DNA: TGCGCCAGCAGAAGACAGGGGGCTAGCACAGATACGCAGTATTTT

J gene: TRBJ1-2
clone size: -
CDR3 length: 12
V gene: TRBV7-9
D gene: -
CDR3 protein: CASSDSNYGYTF
CDR3 DNA: TGTGCCAGCAGCGACAGTAACTATGGCTACACCTTC

J gene: TRBJ2-2
clone size: -
CDR3 length: 14
V gene: TRBV27
D gene: TRBD2
CDR3 protein: CASRGLASTGELFF
CDR3 DNA: TGTGCCAGCAGAGGACTAGCAAGTACCGGGGAGCTGTTTTTT